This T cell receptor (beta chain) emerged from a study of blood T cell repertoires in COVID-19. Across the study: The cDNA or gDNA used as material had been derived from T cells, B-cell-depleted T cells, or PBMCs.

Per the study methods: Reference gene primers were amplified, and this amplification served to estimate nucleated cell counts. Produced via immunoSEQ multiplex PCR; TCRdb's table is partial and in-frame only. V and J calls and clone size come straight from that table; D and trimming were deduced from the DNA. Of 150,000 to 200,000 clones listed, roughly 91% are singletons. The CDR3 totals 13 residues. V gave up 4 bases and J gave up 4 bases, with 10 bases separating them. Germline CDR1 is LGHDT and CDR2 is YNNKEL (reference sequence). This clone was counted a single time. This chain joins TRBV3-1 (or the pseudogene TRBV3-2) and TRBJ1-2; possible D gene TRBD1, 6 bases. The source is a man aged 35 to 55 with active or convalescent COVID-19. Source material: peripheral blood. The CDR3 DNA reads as TGTGCCAGCAGCCCTACAGGGACCTATGGCTACACCTTC. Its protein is CASSPTGTYGYTF.